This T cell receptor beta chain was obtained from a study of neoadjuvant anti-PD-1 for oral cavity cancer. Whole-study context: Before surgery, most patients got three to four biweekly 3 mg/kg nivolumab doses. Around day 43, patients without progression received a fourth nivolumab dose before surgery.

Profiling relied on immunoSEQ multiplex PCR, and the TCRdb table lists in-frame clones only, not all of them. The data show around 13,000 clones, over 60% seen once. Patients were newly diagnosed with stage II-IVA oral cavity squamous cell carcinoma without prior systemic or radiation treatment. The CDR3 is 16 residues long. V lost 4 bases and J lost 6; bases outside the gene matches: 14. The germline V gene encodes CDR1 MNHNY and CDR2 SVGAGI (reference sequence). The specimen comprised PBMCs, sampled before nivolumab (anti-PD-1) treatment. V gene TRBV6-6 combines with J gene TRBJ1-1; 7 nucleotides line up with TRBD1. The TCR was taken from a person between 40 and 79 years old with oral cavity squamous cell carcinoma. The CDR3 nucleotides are TGTGCCAGCAGTTTCGCACAGGGGTTCAACATTCCTGAAGCTTTCTTT. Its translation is CASSFAQGFNIPEAFF.